This TCR beta chain was captured by sequencing in a study of control samples from healthy donors and cancer patients. V lost 3 bases, J lost 5 bases, and 9 bases stayed unmatched. The germline gives CDR1 DFQATT, CDR2 SNEGSKA (reference sequence). The CDR3 extends over 15 amino acids. Sequencing used immunoSEQ multiplex PCR; TCRdb keeps in-frame clones, though not all of them. The sample lists 21,000 or so clones, 85% seen once, with 38% in the top ten. The chain links TRBV20-1 to TRBJ1-1; TRBD1 matches at 10 bases. The sample was PBMCs. The sequence was obtained from a man aged 55 to 70 with head and neck cancer. The CDR3 region has the DNA TGCAGTGCTAGTCTCAGTAGGGGACAGGGGACTGAAGCTTTCTTT. Encoded protein: CSASLSRGQGTEAFF.